This TCR beta chain was sequenced during a study of T cells expressing NK-cell markers. The overall study: Eight donors were sequenced, of whom seven were HCMV-seropositive, while the remaining one was HCMV-seronegative.

Germline lookup yields CDR1 SGHTA and CDR2 FQGTGA. The CDR3 is 14 residues long. No DNA is given; TCRdb re-called the 5' RACE reads and lists each CDR3 protein once. The sample holds 550,000 to 600,000 distinct CDR3 sequences. This sequence joins TRBV7-3 and TRBJ2-1. This sequence was found in a man younger than 30 in good health. Material for sequencing was blood T cells: a sorted CD56 or NKG2C T cell subset, CD4+ or CD8+ T cells, or bulk PBMC T cells (not recorded which). The CDR3 protein is CASSSSFADNEQFF. The full variable domain, with the rest looked up from reference TRBV7-3 and TRBJ2-1, is GAGVSQTPSNKVTEKGKYVELRCDPISGHTALYWYRQSLGQGPEFLIYFQGTGAADDSGLPNDRFFAVRPEGSVSTLKIQRTERGDSAVYLCASSSSFADNEQFFGPGTRLTVL.